This TCR beta chain was profiled in a study of OX40 agonist ivuxolimab in advanced cancers. Study-wide context: Ivuxolimab was an agonistic, fully human IgG2 monoclonal antibody directed against OX40 (CD134), a costimulatory receptor. Intravenous ivuxolimab was administered to patients every 2 weeks at six dose levels: 0.01, 0.1, 0.3, 1.5, 3 and 10 mg/kg. Of the 50 or so patients in dose escalation, some 19 had hepatocellular carcinoma, around 15 had melanoma, 9 had renal cell carcinoma and 9 had head and neck cancer. The dose-escalation cohort was approximately 83% male with a mean age of about 60 years, ranging from about 23 to 85. Prior anti-PD-1, anti-PD-L1 or anti-CTLA-4 therapy was permitted, and 40% of dose-escalation patients had received checkpoint inhibitors. Partial responses occurred in three dose-escalation patients: two with cutaneous melanoma and one with hepatocellular carcinoma. The purpose of peripheral TCRbeta sequencing was to test whether ivuxolimab changed TCR sequence diversity and led to clonal T-cell expansion. The paper covers the monotherapy dose-escalation part of the phase I ivuxolimab trial, which included N of about 51 patients.

The study at large found these results: On average, CD8+ T cells showed more expanded clones than CD4+ T cells after ivuxolimab. In the 0.1-3.0 mg/kg groups, partial responders had among the lowest normalized peripheral clonal expansion, particularly in CD8+ T cells. The antigen specificity of the peripheral T cells that underwent clonal expansion was not determined. Low levels of normalized T-cell clonal expansion were also seen in some patients who did not respond. Clonal expansion of both CD4+ and CD8+ blood T cells was observed from baseline to week 6 at doses 0.1 to 3.0 mg/kg.

For sequencing of the TCRbeta CDR3 region, genomic DNA was extracted from the sorted cells. The immunoSEQ Assay was used to sequence the TCRbeta CDR3 regions. As stored in TCRdb, this immuneACCESS dataset retains in-frame rearrangements with V and J assigned. A fraction of the clones does not appear; measured against another copy, unresolved V genes explain less than half of the discrepancy, and the remainder lacks a known reason. The sample contains roughly 35,000 clones, around 80% of them found a single time. The top ten hold 22% of the sample. About this clone: What this receptor recognizes is not known. Base qualities are not at hand, and no much larger clone is one base apart.

Patients with a history of autoimmune disease or receiving systemic immunosuppression were excluded from the trial. Peripheral blood for TCR sequencing was collected from all dose cohorts at baseline, on cycle 4 day 1, and on cycle 7 day 1. The samples were taken from a phase I, first-in-human, multicenter, open-label dose-escalation trial of ivuxolimab. Adults with locally advanced or metastatic head and neck squamous cell, hepatocellular, melanoma or renal cell carcinoma were enrolled in the trial. Before TCR sequencing, CD4+ T cells and CD8+ T cells from peripheral blood were sorted into separate populations. The CDR3 holds 15 amino acids from the cysteine to the phenylalanine. The CDR3 DNA has 45 bases and is translated from base 1. From the germline V gene, CDR1 is MNHEY and CDR2 is SVGAGI. Here V drops 6 bases and J drops 7 bases, and the junction holds 5 bases not matched to any gene.

The material sequenced was CD4+ or CD8+ T cells sorted from blood, taken in a trial of the OX40 agonist ivuxolimab. This receptor was identified in an adult with an advanced solid tumor such as melanoma, head and neck, liver or kidney cancer. The chain employs TRBV6-5 and TRBJ1-6, with 11 middle bases fitting TRBD1. For the CDR3, the sequence is CASRGDRGKNSPLHF. The bases are TGTGCCAGCAGGGGGGACAGGGGGAAGAATTCACCCCTCCACTTT.